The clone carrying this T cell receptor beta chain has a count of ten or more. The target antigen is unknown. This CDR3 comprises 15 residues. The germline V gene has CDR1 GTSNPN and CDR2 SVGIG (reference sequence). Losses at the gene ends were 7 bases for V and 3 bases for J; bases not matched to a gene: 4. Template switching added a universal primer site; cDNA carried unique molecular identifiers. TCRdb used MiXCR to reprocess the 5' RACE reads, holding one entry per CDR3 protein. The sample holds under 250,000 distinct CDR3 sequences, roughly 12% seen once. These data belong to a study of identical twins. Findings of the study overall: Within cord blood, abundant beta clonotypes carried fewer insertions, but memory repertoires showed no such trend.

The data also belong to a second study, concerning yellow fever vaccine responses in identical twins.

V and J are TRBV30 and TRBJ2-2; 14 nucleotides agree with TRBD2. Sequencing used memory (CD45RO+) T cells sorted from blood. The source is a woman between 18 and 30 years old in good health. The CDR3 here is CALGLAGEYTGELFF. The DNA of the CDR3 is TGTGCCTTGGGACTAGCGGGAGAGTACACCGGGGAGCTGTTTTTT. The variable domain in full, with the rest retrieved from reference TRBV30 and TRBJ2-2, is SQTIHQWPATLVQPVGSPLSLECTVEGTSNPNLYWYRQAAGRGLQLLFYSVGIGQISSEVPQNLSASRPQDRQFILSSKKLLLSDSGFYLCALGLAGEYTGELFFGEGSRLTVL.